This T cell receptor beta chain was retrieved from a study of graft-versus-host responses after intestinal transplantation. With 4 bases clipped from V and 4 bases from J, the junction kept 2 bases outside the gene matches. CDR3 length equals 13 residues. The germline CDR1 and CDR2 sequences are LNHDA and SQIVND (reference sequence). The protocol was immunoSEQ multiplex PCR, while the TCRdb copy is restricted to in-frame clones and leaves out a portion. The data contain 45,000 to 55,000 clones, 85% to 95% of them seen just once; the ten biggest clones take up about 5.9%. Regarding this clone: Its cognate antigen is unknown.

Whole-study findings and limits: GvH clones occurred in recipient marrow; some first appeared in ileum or blood.

The starting material was PBMCs, obtained 786 days after a first intestinal transplant, on the day of a second. This TCR came from a human patient who received an intestinal transplant, so some T cells may come from the graft donor. The chain is built from TRBV19 and TRBJ1-1; 8 nucleotides line up with TRBD1. Written as DNA, the CDR3 is TGTGCCAGTAGTAACAGGGGGACCACTGAAGCTTTCTTT. This codes for CASSNRGTTEAFF.